One and the same sample provided the 7 T cell receptor beta chains below, sequenced in a study of T cells in Graves' hyperthyroidism and ophthalmopathy. Amplification of TCR beta CDR3 regions was performed using RNA transcripts as template. The HTBI set primed first-round TCR CDR3 RT-PCR. Each CDR3 protein gets one entry after TCRdb re-called the multiplex PCR reads with MiXCR. The sample has some 490,000 distinct CDR3 sequences; approximately 23% are singletons. The sequenced sample consisted of blood. These receptors were collected from a woman in her seventies with Graves' ophthalmopathy.

The chain has TRBV6-1 and TRBJ2-7; 8 positions agree with TRBD2. Trimming removed 5 bases from V and 4 bases from J; junction bases left unmatched: 10. The CDR3 is 15 amino acids. Germline CDR1 MNHNS, CDR2 SASEGT. In DNA form, the CDR3 reads TGTGCCAGCAGTTCCCGAGCGGGAGTAAGGTACGAGCAGTACTTC. It translates to CASSSRAGVRYEQYF.

This clonotype has more than one count but fewer than ten. The rearrangement joins TRBV5-1 to TRBJ1-2; D not resolved. The CDR3 runs to 14 residues. V lost 4 bases to trimming and J lost 4 bases, with 14 bases between them. Germline CDR1 is SGHRS and CDR2 is YFSETQ. The CDR3 DNA follows: TGCGCCAGCAGCCCCGCCGGCACGATCTATGGCTACACCTTC. Translated, it gives CASSPAGTIYGYTF.

This clonotype was found a few times. This chain connects TRBV14 to TRBJ2-1; D not certain. Germline V gives CDR1 SGHDN, CDR2 FVKESK. This CDR3 is 12 amino acids long. V gave up 8 bases and J gave up 7 bases, with 12 bases separating them. DNA of the CDR3: TGTGCCAGCTGTGGATATCGGAATGAGCAGTTCTTC. Amino acid sequence: CASCGYRNEQFF.

This clonotype showed up just a few times. This chain uses TRBV6-4 with TRBJ2-3, with D perhaps TRBD2 (6 bases). The CDR3 is 17 residues long. Germline CDR1 MRHNA, CDR2 SNTAGT. V was trimmed by 2 bases and J by 1 base, leaving 16 bases between them. The DNA for the CDR3 is TGTGCCAGCAGTGACCATATAGCGGAAGCAGGCACAGATACGCAGTATTTT. Translated, it gives CASSDHIAEAGTDTQYF.

The J gene is TRBJ1-5, the V gene TRBV10-3; TRBD1 matches 7 bases. The CDR3 length is 14 residues. The germline CDR1 and CDR2 sequences are ENHRY and SYGVKD. The V and J ends lost 4 bases and 3 bases, in that order; junction bases with no gene match: 3. DNA for the CDR3: TGTGCCATCAGTGGACAGGGATACAATCAGCCCCAGCATTTT. Its protein product is CAISGQGYNQPQHF.

In its sample, this clonotype was seen a few times. V usage is TRBV6-5 and J usage is TRBJ1-2; no firm D call. Germline CDR1 MNHEY, CDR2 SVGAGI. This CDR3 has 14 amino acids. Deletions cut 2 bases from V and 4 bases from J, with 11 bases between. The CDR3 sequence: CASSYREGGYGYTF. DNA of the CDR3: TGTGCCAGCAGTTACCGGGAGGGAGGCTATGGCTACACCTTC.

The genes are TRBV4-2 and TRBJ2-5; a possible D gene is TRBD2 (6 bases). This CDR3 has 16 amino acids. Trimming removed 0 bases from V and 2 bases from J, with 13 bases in between. Germline lookup yields CDR1 LGHNA and CDR2 YNFKEQ. The CDR3 DNA reads TGTGCCAGCAGCCAAGAAGCGGGCCTCCTTCAAGAGACCCAGTACTTC. Its protein product is CASSQEAGLLQETQYF.